Listed here are 13 T cell receptor beta chains from one sample, sequenced in a study of cytomegalovirus exposure and HLA in healthy donors. The PCR used 60 Vbeta and 13 Jbeta primers. Using immunoSEQ multiplex PCR, the repertoire was profiled, and TCRdb retains in-frame clones only, with some absent. The sample lists 100,000 to 150,000 clones; approximately 79% were seen once. The specimen sequenced was PBMCs. The origin of the receptors is a man under 40 in good health and CMV-seronegative.

This chain uses TRBV11-1 with TRBJ1-4, with TRBD1 matching over 12 bases. The CDR3 loop spans 14 amino acids. Trimming took 5 bases from V and 7 from J; bases not matched to a gene: 2. Germline lookup yields CDR1 SGHAT and CDR2 FQDESV (reference sequence). The CDR3 bases are TGTGCCAGCAGCCCGGGACAGGGGGCTGAAAAACTGTTTTTT. Amino acid sequence: CASSPGQGAEKLFF.

This clone appeared a few times. The chain recombines TRBV4-1 with TRBJ1-5; the match to TRBD1 covers 12 bases. There are 16 residues in the CDR3. V shed 0 bases and J 6 bases; nucleotides not matched to a gene: 3. Germline assignment: CDR1 MGHRA and CDR2 YSYEKL. CDR3 bases: TGCGCCAGCAGCCAAGACGGGACAGGGGGCGGTCAGCCCCAGCATTTT. This encodes CASSQDGTGGGQPQHF.

The rearrangement uses TRBV6-5 and TRBJ1-6; a weak D match, TRBD1 (6 bases). This CDR3 comprises 14 residues. Germline CDR1 and CDR2: MNHEY and SVGAGI. The V and J ends lost 11 bases and 6 bases respectively, with 17 bases between them. The DNA of the CDR3 is TGTGCCGCAGGGGCCGAAGGGGGTAATTCACCCCTCCACTTT. This codes for CAAGAEGGNSPLHF.

This chain joins TRBV11-2 and TRBJ1-6, with unresolved D. V was trimmed by 1 base and J by 8 bases, leaving 3 bases between them. The CDR3 is 12 amino acids. Germline assignment: CDR1 SGHAT and CDR2 FQNNGV. The DNA of the CDR3 is TGTGCCAGCAGCTTAGCAGATTCACCCCTCCACTTT. Its translation is CASSLADSPLHF.

This clone was observed a handful of times. The V call is TRBV19, the J call TRBJ1-5; D call uncertain. CDR1 is LNHDA, CDR2 SQIVND, per germline (reference sequence). V lost 6 bases and J 0 bases, leaving 6 bases between the germline ends. The CDR3 totals 13 residues. The CDR3 DNA reads as TGTGCCAGTAGCACTAATAGCAATCAGCCCCAGCATTTT. Its protein is CASSTNSNQPQHF.

The J gene is TRBJ1-2, the V gene TRBV7-6; D gene unclear. The CDR3 has 14 amino acids. The V end lost 5 bases, the J end lost 2 bases, and 12 bases lay between the germline ends. Germline CDR1 reads SGHVS; CDR2 reads FNYEAQ. The CDR3 coding sequence is TGTGCCAGCAGCCCTCGAGGGCCCAACTATGGCTACACCTTC. It translates to CASSPRGPNYGYTF.

A word on this clone: The same CDR3 can be traced to other DNA sequences in this sample. The chain joins TRBV5-5 to TRBJ1-5; D not certain. With 4 bases removed from V and 0 bases from J, the gap between germline ends came to 11 bases. CDR3 size: 15 residues. Germline-derived CDR1 and CDR2 are SGHKS and YYEKEE (reference sequence). The chain's CDR3 is CASSRTGDSNQPQHF. The CDR3 DNA sequence: TGTGCCAGCAGCAGGACTGGGGATAGCAATCAGCCCCAGCATTTT.

In its sample, this clone was seen once. V and J are TRBV7-9 and TRBJ1-5; D gene uncertain. Germline CDR1 SEHNR, CDR2 FQNEAQ (reference sequence). Trimming cost V 2 bases and J 4 bases, with 6 bases left between them. The CDR3 consists of 13 residues. This CDR3 is CASSLPGNQPQHF. The CDR3 DNA reads TGTGCCAGCAGCTTACCGGGGAATCAGCCCCAGCATTTT.

This chain joins TRBV2 and TRBJ2-3; D remains ambiguous. The CDR3 spans 13 residues. V was clipped by 7 bases and J by 2 bases, with 10 bases between them. CDR1 and CDR2 from the germline V gene are SNHLY and FYNNEI. CDR3 sequence (DNA): TGTGCCAGCAATACTTTCTACACAGATACGCAGTATTTT. As protein: CASNTFYTDTQYF. The full variable domain, in which reference TRBV2 and TRBJ2-3 provide the parts outside the CDR3, is EPEVTQTPSHQVTQMGQEVILRCVPISNHLYFYWYRQILGQKVEFLVSFYNNEISEKSEIFDDQFSVERPDGSNFTLKIRSTKLEDSAMYFCASNTFYTDTQYFGPGTRLTVL.

The genes are TRBV5-1 and TRBJ1-1; 10 bases line up with TRBD1. The germline CDR1 and CDR2 sequences are SGHRS and YFSETQ. The CDR3 is 16 amino acids. V gave up 0 bases and J gave up 5 bases; unmatched junction bases: 7. In nucleotides, the CDR3 is TGCGCCAGCAGCTTGGCCTCAGGACAGGGGGGGACTGAAGCTTTCTTT. It encodes CASSLASGQGGTEAFF.

The chain is built from TRBV5-6 and TRBJ1-1; TRBD1 aligns across 7 bases. Germline V gene sequence: CDR1 SGHDT, CDR2 YYEEEE. With V trimmed by 5 bases and J by 1 base, 11 bases remained unmatched. CDR3 length: 16 amino acids. The CDR3 loop reads CASRAGQKRPNTEAFF. The DNA of the CDR3 is TGTGCCAGCAGGGCGGGACAGAAACGACCGAACACTGAAGCTTTCTTT.

The rearrangement uses TRBV7-2 and TRBJ2-1, with 7 bases aligning to TRBD1. Germline-derived CDR1 and CDR2 are SGHTA and FQGNSA. After removal of 5 bases from V and 8 bases from J, the junction contained 3 bases not matched to a gene. The CDR3 is 12 amino acids. This CDR3 reads CASSTRGYEQFF. The DNA of the CDR3 is TGTGCCAGCAGCACCAGGGGGTATGAGCAGTTCTTC.

In regard to this clone: The junction departs from germline at one end; a sequencing error may be responsible. This chain joins TRBV7-9 and TRBJ2-7; 7 bases line up with TRBD1. In germline, CDR1 is SEHNR, CDR2 FQNEAQ (reference sequence). The CDR3 sequence is 13 residues long. The CDR3 sequence is CSSSWTGSYEQYF. CDR3 nucleotide sequence: TGTTCCAGCAGCTGGACAGGTTCCTACGAGCAGTACTTC.